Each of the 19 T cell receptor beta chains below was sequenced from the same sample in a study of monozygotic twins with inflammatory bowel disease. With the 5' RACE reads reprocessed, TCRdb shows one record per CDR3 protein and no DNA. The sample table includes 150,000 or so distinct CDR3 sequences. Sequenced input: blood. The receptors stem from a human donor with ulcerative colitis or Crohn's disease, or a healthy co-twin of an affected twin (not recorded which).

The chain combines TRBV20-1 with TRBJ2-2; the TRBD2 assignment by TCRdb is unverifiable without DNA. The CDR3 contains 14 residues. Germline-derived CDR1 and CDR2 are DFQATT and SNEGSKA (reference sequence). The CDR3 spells CSATSGSSLGELFF.

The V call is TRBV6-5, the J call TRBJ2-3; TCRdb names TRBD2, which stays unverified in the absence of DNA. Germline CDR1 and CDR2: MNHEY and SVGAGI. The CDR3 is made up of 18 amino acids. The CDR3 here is CASSNRASGRATSYTQYF.

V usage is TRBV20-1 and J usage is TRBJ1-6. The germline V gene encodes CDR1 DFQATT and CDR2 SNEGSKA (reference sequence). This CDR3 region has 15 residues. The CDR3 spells CSAREMYGSNSPLHF.

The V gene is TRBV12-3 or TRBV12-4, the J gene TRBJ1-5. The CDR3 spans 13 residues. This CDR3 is CASTERGNQPQHF.

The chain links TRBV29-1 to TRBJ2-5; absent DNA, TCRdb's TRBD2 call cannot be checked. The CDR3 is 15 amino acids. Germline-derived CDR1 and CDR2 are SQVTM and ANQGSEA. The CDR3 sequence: CSVPRTSGVQGAQYF.

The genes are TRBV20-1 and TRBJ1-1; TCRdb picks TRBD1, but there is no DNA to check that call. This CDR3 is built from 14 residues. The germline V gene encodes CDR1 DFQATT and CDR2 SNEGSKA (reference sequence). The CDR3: CSADRGIMNTEAFF.

CDR3 region: CAISLGLDNEQFF. The rearrangement links TRBV10-3 to TRBJ2-1; TCRdb gives TRBD2 as the D gene, but with no DNA this cannot be confirmed. The CDR3 is 13 residues long. From germline, CDR1 is ENHRY and CDR2 SYGVKD.

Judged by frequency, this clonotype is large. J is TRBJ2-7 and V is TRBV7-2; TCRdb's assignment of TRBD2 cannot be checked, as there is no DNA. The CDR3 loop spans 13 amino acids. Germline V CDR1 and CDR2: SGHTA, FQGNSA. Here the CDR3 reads CASSEGPSNEQYF.

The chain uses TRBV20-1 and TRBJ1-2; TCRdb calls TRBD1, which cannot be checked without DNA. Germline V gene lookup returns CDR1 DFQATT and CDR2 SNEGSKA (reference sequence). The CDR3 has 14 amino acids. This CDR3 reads CSASIRGTNYGYTF.

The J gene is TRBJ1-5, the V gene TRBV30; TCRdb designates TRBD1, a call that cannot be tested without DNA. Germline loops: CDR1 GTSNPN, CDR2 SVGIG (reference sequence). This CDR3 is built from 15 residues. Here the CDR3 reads CAWSRGEFSNQPQHF.

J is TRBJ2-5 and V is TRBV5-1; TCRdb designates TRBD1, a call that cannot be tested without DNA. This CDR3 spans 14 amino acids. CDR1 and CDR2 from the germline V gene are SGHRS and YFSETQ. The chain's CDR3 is CASSLSHQGLEQYF.

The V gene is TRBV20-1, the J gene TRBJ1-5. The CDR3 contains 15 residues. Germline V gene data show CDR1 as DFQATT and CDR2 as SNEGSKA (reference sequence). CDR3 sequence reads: CSARDGAAGNQPQHF.

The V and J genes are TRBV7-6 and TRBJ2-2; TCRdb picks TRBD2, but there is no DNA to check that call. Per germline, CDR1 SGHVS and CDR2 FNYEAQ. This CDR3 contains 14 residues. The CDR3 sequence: CASSSLLGAGELFF.

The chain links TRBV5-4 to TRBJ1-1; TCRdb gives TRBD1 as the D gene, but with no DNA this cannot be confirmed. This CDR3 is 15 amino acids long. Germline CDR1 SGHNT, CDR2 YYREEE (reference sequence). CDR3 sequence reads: CDSSFFTGKNTEAFF. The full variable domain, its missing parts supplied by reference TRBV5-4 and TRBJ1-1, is ETGVTQSPTHLIKTRGQQVTLRCSSQSGHNTVSWYQQALGQGPQFIFQYYREEENGRGNFPPRFSGLQFPNYSSELNVNALELDDSALYLCDSSFFTGKNTEAFFGQGTRLTVV.

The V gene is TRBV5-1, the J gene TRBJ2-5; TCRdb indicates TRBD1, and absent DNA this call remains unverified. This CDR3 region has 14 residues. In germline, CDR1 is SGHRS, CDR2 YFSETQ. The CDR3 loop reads CASSVGQGQETQYF. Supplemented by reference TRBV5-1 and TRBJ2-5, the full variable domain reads KAGVTQTPRYLIKTRGQQVTLSCSPISGHRSVSWYQQTPGQGLQFLFEYFSETQRNKGNFPGRFSGRQFSNSRSEMNVSTLELGDSALYLCASSVGQGQETQYFGPGTRLLVL.

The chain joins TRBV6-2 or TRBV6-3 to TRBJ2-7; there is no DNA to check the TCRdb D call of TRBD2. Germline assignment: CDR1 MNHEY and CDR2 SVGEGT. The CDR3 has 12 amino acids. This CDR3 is CASSLAIHEQYF.

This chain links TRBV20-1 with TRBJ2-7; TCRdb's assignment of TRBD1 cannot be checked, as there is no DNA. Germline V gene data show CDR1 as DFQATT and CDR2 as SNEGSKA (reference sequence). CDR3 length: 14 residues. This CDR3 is CSASSGTGGYEQYF.

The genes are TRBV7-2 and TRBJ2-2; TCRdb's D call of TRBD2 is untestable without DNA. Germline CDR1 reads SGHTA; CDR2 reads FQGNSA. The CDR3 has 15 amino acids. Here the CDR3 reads CASRVQSGDTGELFF.

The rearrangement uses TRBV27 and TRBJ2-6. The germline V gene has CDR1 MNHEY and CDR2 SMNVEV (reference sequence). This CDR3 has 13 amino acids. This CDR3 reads CASSLRQSNVLTF. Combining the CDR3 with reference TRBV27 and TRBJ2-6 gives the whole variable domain EAQVTQNPRYLITVTGKKLTVTCSQNMNHEYMSWYRQDPGLGLRQIYYSMNVEVTDKGDVPEGYKVSRKEKRNFPLILESPSPNQTSLYFCASSLRQSNVLTFGAGSRLTVL.